The T cell receptor beta chain under discussion was sequenced for a study of Ad26.COV2.S vaccination and SARS-CoV-2 variants. Study as a whole: Each vaccinee took Ad26.COV2.S intramuscularly, once or twice 56 days apart.

This clone has only one observation. Treatment noted: 15 to 20 received Ad26.COV2.S at low or high dose, single or two shots; roughly 5 received placebo; per-sample allocation not given. Sampling occurred on day 63 after the first vaccine or placebo injection. Based in Boston, the donor was an adult of 18-55 years. The germline V gene has CDR1 SGDLS and CDR2 YYNGEE. The CDR3 extends over 13 amino acids. V was trimmed by 2 bases and J by 10 bases, leaving 14 bases between them. Profiling relied on immunoSEQ multiplex PCR, and the TCRdb table lists in-frame clones only, not all of them. The sample comprises roughly 380,000 clones, about 85% of which are singletons, and 3% to 4% rests with the top ten.

Source: peripheral blood, taken in a trial of Ad26.COV2.S vaccine versus placebo. This receptor was taken from a person aged 18-60 years who received the Ad26.COV2.S COVID-19 vaccine or a placebo. V is TRBV9 and J is TRBJ2-3; D unresolved. DNA for the CDR3: TGTGCCAGCAGCGTCACCGATAGGTACGCGCAGTATTTT. Amino acid sequence: CASSVTDRYAQYF.